This TCR beta chain was identified during a study of regulatory T cells in long-lasting Graves disease. Noted time point: newly diagnosed GD, antithyroid drugs for less than 3 months. Scientists built the TCR library using RNA that was extracted from PBMCs. The TCR beta library used iRepertoire HTBI primers with Arm-PCR amplification of CDR3. One entry per CDR3 protein, called by TCRdb with MiXCR from the multiplex PCR reads. The sample records 510,000 or so distinct CDR3 sequences, 9.5% to 15% being singletons. Deletions cut 3 bases from V and 6 bases from J, with 6 bases between. This CDR3 comprises 12 residues. These data are also associated with another study on T cells in Graves' hyperthyroidism and ophthalmopathy.

The sequence was obtained from a woman under 40 with Graves disease. V gene TRBV12-3 or TRBV12-4 combines with J gene TRBJ2-1, with D hard to call. This sample comprised peripheral blood mononuclear cells (PBMCs), obtained at new diagnosis, from a patient treated with antithyroid drugs. The CDR3 region is CASSLNLNEQFF. For the CDR3, the DNA is TGTGCCAGCAGTTTGAACCTCAATGAGCAGTTCTTC.